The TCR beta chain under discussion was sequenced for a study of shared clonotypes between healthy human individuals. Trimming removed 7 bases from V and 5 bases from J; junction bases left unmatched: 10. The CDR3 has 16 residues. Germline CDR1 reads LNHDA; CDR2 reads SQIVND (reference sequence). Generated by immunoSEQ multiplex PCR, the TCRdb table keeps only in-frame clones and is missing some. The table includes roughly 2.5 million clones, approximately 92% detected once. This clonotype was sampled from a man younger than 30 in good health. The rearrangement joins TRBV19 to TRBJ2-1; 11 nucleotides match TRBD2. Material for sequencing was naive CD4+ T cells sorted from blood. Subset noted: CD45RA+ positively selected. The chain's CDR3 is CASTRTPGLADNEQFF. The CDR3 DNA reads TGTGCCAGTACCCGAACACCGGGACTAGCGGACAATGAGCAGTTCTTC.